This T cell receptor (beta chain) comes out of a study of Ad26.COV2.S vaccination and SARS-CoV-2 variants. Turning to the study itself: Trial arm assignment for the donor was COV1001 Ad26.COV2.S.

Treatment in this sample: roughly 19 received Ad26.COV2.S at low or high dose, single or two shots; about 5 received placebo; per-sample allocation not given. Sampling occurred on day 63 after the first vaccine or placebo injection. Comment on this clone: Its antigen is currently unknown.

Germline V lookup: CDR1 MGHRA, CDR2 YSYEKL. This CDR3 comprises 16 residues. V trimming: 0 bases; J trimming: 5 bases; junction bases outside the gene matches: 5. Notes on the study in general: Vaccine and placebo recipients had similar non-spike TCR breadth.

The data were produced by immunoSEQ multiplex PCR, yet TCRdb's version contains in-frame clones alone and is incomplete. The table records roughly 350,000 clones, roughly 91% of them present only once. The sequencing here drew on peripheral blood, taken in a trial of Ad26.COV2.S vaccine versus placebo. This sequence joins TRBV4-1 and TRBJ2-2, with 8 bases matching TRBD1. The source is a person between 18 and 65 years old who received the Ad26.COV2.S COVID-19 vaccine or a placebo. For the CDR3, the DNA is TGCGCCAGCAGCCAAGACGACAGGGGAAGGACCGGGGAGCTGTTTTTT. It encodes CASSQDDRGRTGELFF.